The entry below gives a single TCR beta chain sequence along with its context. What it recognizes is unknown. Unique molecular identifiers were affixed to single, distinct cDNA molecules. TCRdb re-called the 5' RACE reads with MiXCR, one entry per CDR3 protein. The sample contains tens of thousands of distinct CDR3 sequences, under 15% of which appear only once. The record originates from a study of early T cells in non-severe SARS-CoV-2 infection. Overall study context: Sequencing of unsorted whole blood was done on bulk RNA, leaving chains unpaired.

V was clipped by 6 bases and J by 4 bases, with 15 bases between them. The CDR3 is 15 residues long. The germline V gene encodes CDR1 KGHSH and CDR2 LQKENI. General study findings and limits: Private and CD4 specificities were missed by VDJdb matching, skewed to anti-spike CD8.

The TCR originated in an adult who was a healthcare worker with PCR-confirmed SARS-CoV-2 infection or an uninfected control (not recorded which). Sequenced sample: whole blood. The chain links TRBV18 to TRBJ1-4; possibly TRBD1 for D (5 bases). The DNA of the CDR3 is TGTGCCAGCTCCTCCCGGGACGGCAATAATGAAAAACTGTTTTTT. This gives the protein CASSSRDGNNEKLFF.